This section outlines one T cell receptor (beta chain) sequence together with its context. The antigen is undetermined. This entry is derived from a study of post-analysis software for immune sequencing data. Study in general: Included courses were relapsing-remitting and secondary progressive multiple sclerosis; progressive-relapsing multiple sclerosis was also included. General study points: F measure clustering grouped samples strongly by preparation batch. Compared with controls, patients had more of roughly five TRBV segments, including TRBV5-6, TRBV5-1 and TRBV20-1. Multiple sclerosis was associated with a significant reduction in normalized Chao1 diversity relative to controls.

cDNA libraries of TCR beta carried unique molecular identifiers. TCRdb re-called the PCR reads through MiXCR, storing one row per CDR3 protein. The table shows roughly 570,000 distinct CDR3 sequences, with around a third occurring only once. Per germline, CDR1 LGHNA and CDR2 YNFKEQ. There are 17 residues in the CDR3. V gave up 4 bases and J gave up 0 bases; unmatched junction bases: 8. J is TRBJ2-1 and V is TRBV4-2, with TRBD2 identical over 8 bases. This TCR derives from a girl younger than 18 with multiple sclerosis. The sample consisted of blood. The CDR3 loop is CASSRYAGTSSYNEQFF. The CDR3, as DNA: TGTGCCAGCAGCCGATACGCTGGGACTAGCTCCTACAATGAGCAGTTCTTC.